This section outlines one TCR beta chain sequence together with its context. Its antigen is unknown. PCR was performed using 60 Vbeta and 13 Jbeta primers. The table came from immunoSEQ multiplex PCR; TCRdb's copy has only in-frame clones and leaves some out. The sample shows approximately 160,000 clones, approximately 80% of them seen only once. The entry originates in a study of cytomegalovirus exposure and HLA in healthy donors. Study findings and constraints: In a later analysis, at a false discovery rate of 0.05, under 20,000 TCR beta sequences were associated with HLA alleles. Indistinguishability led to the exclusion of some V segments, TRBV6-2 and TRBV6-3 included. What TCR beta sequences reportedly achieved was accurate prediction of HLA-A and HLA-B alleles in most subjects.

Per germline, CDR1 SGHTA and CDR2 FQGNSA. The CDR3 consists of 15 residues. Trimming removed 5 bases from V and 3 bases from J; junction bases left unmatched: 4. The sample comprised PBMCs. The clonotype was recovered from a man aged 30 to 45 in good health and CMV-seropositive. J is TRBJ1-1 and V is TRBV7-2; 12 bases map to TRBD1. The CDR3 loop is CASSQGQGADTEAFF. DNA for the CDR3: TGTGCCAGCAGCCAGGGACAGGGGGCGGACACTGAAGCTTTCTTT.